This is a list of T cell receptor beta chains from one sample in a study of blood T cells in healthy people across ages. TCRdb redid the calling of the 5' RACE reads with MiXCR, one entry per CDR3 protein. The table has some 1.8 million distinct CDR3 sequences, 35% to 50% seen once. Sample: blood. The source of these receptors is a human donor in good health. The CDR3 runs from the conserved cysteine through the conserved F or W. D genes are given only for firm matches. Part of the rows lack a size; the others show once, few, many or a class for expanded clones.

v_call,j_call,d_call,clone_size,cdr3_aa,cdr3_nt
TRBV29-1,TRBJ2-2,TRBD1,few,CSAGQGATGELFF,TGCAGCGCGGGACAGGGGGCCACCGGGGAGCTGTTTTTT
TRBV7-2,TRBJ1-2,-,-,CASSSVGIYGYTF,TGTGCCAGCAGCTCGGTTGGGATCTATGGCTACACCTTC
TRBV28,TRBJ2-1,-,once,CASSLRSPLRFF,TGTGCCAGCAGTTTAAGGTCCCCGCTCAGGTTCTTC
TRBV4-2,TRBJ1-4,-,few,CASSQDGLNEKLFF,TGTGCCAGCAGCCAAGATGGGCTTAATGAAAAACTGTTTTTT
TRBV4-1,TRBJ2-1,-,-,CASSQDPGKAEQFF,TGCGCCAGCAGCCAAGATCCAGGGAAGGCTGAGCAGTTCTTC
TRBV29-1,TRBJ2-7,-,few,CSAPLAPSYEQYF,TGCAGCGCCCCTCTAGCGCCGAGCTACGAGCAGTACTTC
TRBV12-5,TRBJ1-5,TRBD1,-,CASGFWGQGRHQPQHF,TGTGCTAGTGGTTTTTGGGGACAGGGTCGTCATCAGCCCCAGCATTTT
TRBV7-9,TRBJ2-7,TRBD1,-,CASSSGTGLGEQYF,TGTGCCAGCAGCTCTGGGACAGGGTTGGGCGAGCAGTACTTC
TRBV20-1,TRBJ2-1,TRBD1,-,CSAIRQGWRGNEQFF,TGCAGTGCTATTAGACAGGGGTGGAGGGGCAATGAGCAGTTCTTC
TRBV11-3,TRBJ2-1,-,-,CASSSSRWDEQFF,TGTGCCAGCAGCTCCTCTCGTTGGGATGAGCAGTTCTTC
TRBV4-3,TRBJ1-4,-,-,CASSHTGGELFF,TGCGCCAGCAGCCACACAGGTGGAGAACTGTTTTTT
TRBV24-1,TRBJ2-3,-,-,CATSDLDQSTDTQYF,TGTGCCACCAGTGATTTGGATCAGAGCACAGATACGCAGTATTTT
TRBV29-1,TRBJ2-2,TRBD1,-,CSVEDWGQKNTGELFF,TGCAGCGTCGAAGATTGGGGACAGAAAAACACTGGGGAGCTGTTTTTT
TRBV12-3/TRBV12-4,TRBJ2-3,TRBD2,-,CASSSTSGIYTDTQYF,TGTGCCAGCAGTTCGACTAGCGGAATATACACAGATACGCAGTATTTT
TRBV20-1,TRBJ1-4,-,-,CSARGPRGSYEKLFF,TGCAGTGCTAGGGGACCTAGGGGATCTTATGAAAAACTGTTTTTT
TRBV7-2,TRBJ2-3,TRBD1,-,CASSSRTGAGDTQYF,TGTGCCAGCAGCTCCAGGACAGGGGCGGGAGATACGCAGTATTTT
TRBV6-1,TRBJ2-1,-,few,CASSEDLGGEQFF,TGTGCCAGCAGTGAAGATTTGGGGGGCGAGCAGTTCTTC
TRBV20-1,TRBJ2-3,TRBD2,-,CSATGGGRTDTQYF,TGCAGTGCTACCGGGGGGGGCCGCACAGATACGCAGTATTTT
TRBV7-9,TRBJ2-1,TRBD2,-,CASSYTPGLGLGNNEQFF,TGTGCCAGCAGCTATACACCGGGACTAGGTTTAGGAAACAATGAGCAGTTCTTC
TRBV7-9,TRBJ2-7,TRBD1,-,CASRRQGGIYEQYF,TGTGCCAGCAGGCGACAGGGGGGGATCTACGAGCAGTACTTC
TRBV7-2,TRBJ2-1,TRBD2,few,CASSLVRSGGGGSYNEQFF,TGTGCCAGCAGCTTAGTTCGAAGTGGGGGCGGGGGGTCCTACAATGAGCAGTTCTTC
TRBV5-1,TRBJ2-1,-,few,CASSLREGWGASHEQFF,TGCGCCAGCAGCCTCCGGGAAGGGTGGGGGGCCTCCCATGAGCAGTTCTTC